The clone carrying this T cell receptor (beta chain) has ten or more counts. Antigen unknown. Amplified TCR beta CDR3 regions derived from RNA transcripts. TCR CDR3 underwent first-round RT-PCR with the HTBI primer set. TCRdb re-called the multiplex PCR reads with MiXCR, one entry per CDR3 protein. Of roughly 180,000 distinct CDR3 sequences in the sample, just under 9.5% were seen once. The germline V gene encodes CDR1 LNHDA and CDR2 SQIVND (reference sequence). V dropped 5 bases and J dropped 4; count of bases not matched to a gene: 9. CDR3 length: 15 residues. This entry is derived from a study of T cells in Graves' hyperthyroidism and ophthalmopathy. Whole-study results and caveats: Within blood appeared most thyroid clonotypes that had expanded above 0.001.

The source is a young woman with Graves' hyperthyroidism that later progressed to Graves' ophthalmopathy. The genes are TRBV19 and TRBJ1-1; 8 nucleotides line up with TRBD1. Sequences were obtained from blood. The CDR3 here is CASSPPGGYSTEAFF. In DNA form, the CDR3 reads TGTGCCAGTAGTCCGCCAGGGGGCTATAGCACTGAAGCTTTCTTT. Variable domain in full (rest from reference TRBV19 and TRBJ1-1): DGGITQSPKYLFRKEGQNVTLSCEQNLNHDAMYWYRQDPGQGLRLIYYSQIVNDFQKGDIAEGYSVSREKKESFPLTVTSAQKNPTAFYLCASSPPGGYSTEAFFGQGTRLTVV.